This passage covers 26 T cell receptor beta chains from one sample sequenced in a study of blood T cell repertoires in COVID-19. Repertoires were generated with immunoSEQ multiplex PCR, while TCRdb's copy carries only in-frame clones and drops some. There are some 240,000 clones in the sample; about 88% occur only once, and under 4.5% lies in the top ten. Source material: PBMCs or T cells enriched from blood (not recorded which). These receptor sequences come from a man younger than 40 with acute COVID-19.

The V and J genes are TRBV11-2 and TRBJ2-2; 7 bases line up with TRBD2. V trimming: 0 bases; J trimming: 3 bases; junction bases outside the gene matches: 4. Germline values: CDR1 SGHAT, CDR2 FQNNGV. The CDR3 runs 16 residues. The CDR3 here is CASSLEASGYTGELFF. The CDR3 DNA sequence: TGTGCCAGCAGCTTAGAGGCTAGCGGTTACACCGGGGAGCTGTTTTTT.

This clone was observed a handful of times. V gene TRBV28 combines with J gene TRBJ1-1; maybe TRBD1 (6 bases). Trimming stripped 4 bases from V and 0 bases from J, with 18 bases between. The germline gives CDR1 MDHEN, CDR2 SYDVKM. The CDR3 runs 17 residues. CDR3 DNA sequence: TGTGCCAGCAGTTGGTTCAGGGGCCTTACTTTGAACACTGAAGCTTTCTTT. This translates into CASSWFRGLTLNTEAFF.

The rearrangement joins TRBV10-3 to TRBJ1-5; possibly TRBD1 for D (6 bases). CDR1 and CDR2 from the germline V gene are ENHRY and SYGVKD. Trimming took 10 bases from V and 2 from J, leaving 21 bases between them. CDR3 length: 16 residues. The CDR3, as DNA: TGTGCCAGCCAGGCCTCAGGGGACAAGGGCAATCAGCCCCAGCATTTT. Protein product: CASQASGDKGNQPQHF.

As DNA, the CDR3 is TGTGCCGGGTACAGGGACGGATCACCCCTCCACTTT. This codes for CAGYRDGSPLHF. The J gene is TRBJ1-6, the V gene TRBV30, with D possibly being TRBD1 (6 bases). Trimming removed 8 bases at V and 10 bases at J, with 15 bases between. Germline V lookup: CDR1 GTSNPN, CDR2 SVGIG (reference sequence). This CDR3 spans 12 amino acids.

This rearrangement joins TRBV7-2 to TRBJ2-7, with D possibly being TRBD2 (6 bases). The CDR3 covers 13 residues. Germline CDR1 is SGHTA and CDR2 is FQGNSA. V gave up 8 bases and J gave up 2 bases, with 13 bases separating them. This CDR3 reads CASAVGRTYEQYV. The DNA of the CDR3 is TGTGCCAGCGCCGTAGGGAGGACCTACGAGCAGTACGTC.

Remarks on this clone: The junction differs from germline at one of its ends, possibly a read error. The rearrangement links TRBV5-1 to TRBJ2-1; D gene uncertain. The germline V gene encodes CDR1 SGHRS and CDR2 YFSETQ. This CDR3 is built from 14 residues. The CDR3, as DNA: TGTGCCAGCAGCTTGGCCAACGGCTACAATGAGCAGTTCTTC. Its translation is CASSLANGYNEQFF. Combining the CDR3 with reference TRBV5-1 and TRBJ2-1 gives the whole variable domain KAGVTQTPRYLIKTRGQQVTLSCSPISGHRSVSWYQQTPGQGLQFLFEYFSETQRNKGNFPGRFSGRQFSNSRSEMNVSTLELGDSALYLCASSLANGYNEQFFGPGTRLTVL.

CDR3 sequence reads: CAISESPNGGVNEQFF. The CDR3 nucleotides are TGTGCCATCAGTGAGTCCCCGAACGGGGGGGTGAATGAGCAGTTCTTC. This sequence joins TRBV10-3 and TRBJ2-1; 8 bases are shared with TRBD2. There are 16 residues in the CDR3. Germline V gene data show CDR1 as ENHRY and CDR2 as SYGVKD. V dropped 0 bases and J dropped 7; count of bases not matched to a gene: 8.

As to this clone: Additional DNA sequences in this sample encode the identical CDR3. The rearrangement joins TRBV11-3 to TRBJ1-5, with D perhaps matching TRBD1 (5 bases). The germline V gene has CDR1 SGHNT and CDR2 YENEEA. V lost 3 bases and J lost 5, with 8 bases in between. This CDR3 is 13 amino acids long. CDR3 nucleotides: TGTGCCAGCAGCTTGGGGGGGGATCAGCCCCAGCATTTT. Its protein product is CASSLGGDQPQHF.

This clone was observed a single time. The genes are TRBV7-9 and TRBJ2-1; D might be TRBD2 (6 bases). Germline lookup yields CDR1 SEHNR and CDR2 FQNEAQ (reference sequence). The CDR3 spans 15 residues. Trimming left V 5 bases short and J 8 bases short, with 19 bases between. This chain's CDR3 is CASSQYSGGVDEQFF. The CDR3 DNA follows: TGTGCCAGCAGCCAATATAGCGGCGGGGTTGATGAGCAGTTCTTC.

The V call is TRBV2, the J call TRBJ2-7; 7 positions match TRBD2. The CDR3 has 13 amino acids. In germline, CDR1 is SNHLY, CDR2 FYNNEI. V shed 8 bases, J shed 2 bases, and the junction held 6 bases outside the gene matches. The chain's CDR3 is CASGREAAYEQYV. As DNA, the CDR3 is TGTGCCAGCGGGAGGGAGGCGGCCTACGAGCAGTACGTC.

The chain employs TRBV7-6 and TRBJ2-2, with 9 bases matching TRBD1. The CDR3 runs 15 residues. Germline values: CDR1 SGHVS, CDR2 FNYEAQ. Losses at the gene ends were 5 bases for V and 7 bases for J; bases not matched to a gene: 8. For the CDR3, the DNA is TGTGCCAGCAGCCGTCAGACAGGGGGAGTCGGGGAGCTGTTTTTT. It codes for CASSRQTGGVGELFF. The whole variable domain, remainder taken from reference TRBV7-6 and TRBJ2-2, is GAGVSQSPRYKVTKRGQDVALRCDPISGHVSLYWYRQALGQGPEFLTYFNYEAQQDKSGLPNDRFSAERPEGSISTLTIQRTEQRDSAMYRCASSRQTGGVGELFFGEGSRLTVL.

The chain employs TRBV2 and TRBJ2-2; TRBD2 matches 15 bases. The CDR3 spans 16 residues. The germline gives CDR1 SNHLY, CDR2 FYNNEI. The ends lost 6 bases at V and 5 bases at J; junction bases unmatched: 4. The CDR3 coding sequence is TGTGCCAGCAGAGCAGGACTAGCGGGGGGGACCGGGGAGCTGTTTTTT. This sequence encodes CASRAGLAGGTGELFF.

V usage is TRBV7-9 and J usage is TRBJ1-1; the D gene is possibly TRBD1 (6 bases). V lost 5 bases and J lost 5, with 24 bases in between. CDR3 length equals 17 residues. Germline V gene data show CDR1 as SEHNR and CDR2 as FQNEAQ (reference sequence). Here the CDR3 DNA reads TGTGCCAGCAGCCACATAGGGGGTTTGGCAGATGGAACTGAAGCTTTCTTT. Amino acids: CASSHIGGLADGTEAFF.

This clone showed up just once. The chain uses TRBV15 and TRBJ2-7; 10 bases are shared with TRBD2. Per the germline V gene, CDR1 is LNHNV and CDR2 is YYDKDF (reference sequence). This CDR3 spans 14 amino acids. J gave up 3 bases and V 4 bases, and 3 bases lay outside the gene matches. The CDR3 sequence is CATSKQREGYEQYV. CDR3 sequence (DNA): TGTGCCACCAGCAAGCAGCGGGAGGGCTACGAGCAGTACGTC.

The genes are TRBV14 and TRBJ2-1, with TRBD2 matching 14 bases. CDR3 length equals 15 residues. With 4 bases clipped from V and 9 bases from J, the junction kept 5 bases outside the gene matches. CDR1 SGHDN and CDR2 FVKESK come from the germline V gene. CDR3 DNA sequence: TGTGCCAGCAGCCTCGGGACTAGCGGGAGTGGTGAGCAGTTCTTC. This translates into CASSLGTSGSGEQFF.

V is TRBV28 and J is TRBJ2-5; weak D call: TRBD1 (5 bases). The V gene's germline CDR1 is MDHEN and CDR2 SYDVKM. The CDR3 loop spans 16 amino acids. V lost 3 bases and J lost 0, with 14 bases in between. CDR3 in amino acids: CASSLGGAVYQETQYF. The CDR3, as DNA: TGTGCCAGCAGTTTGGGTGGGGCGGTGTACCAAGAGACCCAGTACTTC.

This chain links TRBV24-1 with TRBJ1-1, with D unresolved. The germline gives CDR1 KGHDR, CDR2 SFDVKD. This CDR3 is 11 amino acids long. V was pared by 9 bases and J by 4 bases, with 8 bases between. Here the CDR3 DNA reads TGTGCCACCCGCGCGGGCACTGAAGCTTTCTTT. It encodes CATRAGTEAFF.

This chain uses TRBV19 with TRBJ2-1; TRBD1 matches 11 bases. The CDR3 totals 14 residues. Losses at the gene ends were 7 bases for V and 7 bases for J; bases not matched to a gene: 6. Germline assignment: CDR1 LNHDA and CDR2 SQIVND (reference sequence). The CDR3, as DNA: TGTGCCAGTAACCGGGACAGGGGGAGGAATGAGCAGTTCTTC. This gives the protein CASNRDRGRNEQFF.

On this clone: In the same sample, other DNA sequences code for this CDR3. The chain has TRBV24-1 and TRBJ1-5; D remains ambiguous. This CDR3 has 13 residues. Trimming took off 5 bases at V and 2 bases at J, with 6 bases between the two ends. Germline lookup yields CDR1 KGHDR and CDR2 SFDVKD. CDR3 protein: CATSGEGNQPQHF. CDR3 coding DNA: TGTGCCACCAGTGGGGAGGGCAATCAGCCCCAGCATTTT.

V is TRBV10-2 and J is TRBJ1-2; 8 bases agree with TRBD1. Germline assignment: CDR1 WSHSY and CDR2 SAAADI. V gave up 4 bases and J gave up 7 bases; unmatched junction bases: 8. This CDR3 spans 14 amino acids. This CDR3 is CASSVNRGEGGYTF. The DNA for the CDR3 is TGCGCCAGCAGTGTAAACAGGGGGGAAGGTGGCTACACCTTC.

This chain uses TRBV2 with TRBJ1-1; the D gene is possibly TRBD1 (5 bases). The CDR3 contains 14 residues. Germline V lookup: CDR1 SNHLY, CDR2 FYNNEI. The V end lost 4 bases, the J end lost 1 base, and 10 bases lay between the germline ends. The CDR3 DNA sequence: TGTGCCAGCAGTGTTCAGGGATCGAACACTGAAGCTTTCTTT. Translated, it gives CASSVQGSNTEAFF.

V gene TRBV7-9 combines with J gene TRBJ2-1; 7 nucleotides line up with TRBD1. V gave up 0 bases and J gave up 8 bases; unmatched junction bases: 7. Germline V gene sequence: CDR1 SEHNR, CDR2 FQNEAQ (reference sequence). This CDR3 region has 15 residues. CDR3 loop: CASSLAGTASDEQFF. The CDR3 DNA sequence: TGTGCCAGCAGCTTAGCAGGGACAGCATCAGATGAGCAGTTCTTC. Complete variable domain (other parts from reference TRBV7-9 and TRBJ2-1): DTGVSQNPRHKITKRGQNVTFRCDPISEHNRLYWYRQTLGQGPEFLTYFQNEAQLEKSRLLSDRFSAERPKGSFSTLEIQRTEQGDSAMYLCASSLAGTASDEQFFGPGTRLTVL.

The genes are TRBV27 and TRBJ2-2; 7 bases align to TRBD2. The germline gives CDR1 MNHEY, CDR2 SMNVEV (reference sequence). This CDR3 is built from 14 residues. J lost 4 bases, V lost 5 bases, and 4 bases had no gene match. The CDR3 coding sequence is TGTGCCAGCAGTCCGGGGGGTGGCACCGGGGAGCTGTTTTTT. Translation: CASSPGGGTGELFF.

The genes are TRBV5-5 and TRBJ1-2; D call uncertain. Between the trimmed V and J ends, which lost 0 bases and 5 bases, there was a span of 11 bases. The germline V gene encodes CDR1 SGHKS and CDR2 YYEKEE (reference sequence). This CDR3 contains 14 residues. CDR3 loop: CASSLDRHVYGYTF. The CDR3 DNA reads as TGTGCCAGCAGCTTGGACAGACACGTATATGGCTACACCTTC.

CDR3 sequence: CASSISGTSHEQFF. The CDR3 bases are TGTGCCAGCAGCATATCCGGGACTAGTCACGAGCAGTTCTTC. The chain carries TRBV3-1 (or the pseudogene TRBV3-2) and TRBJ2-1, with TRBD2 identical over 8 bases. Trimming cost V 5 bases and J 10 bases; bases outside gene matches: 10. Germline-derived CDR1 and CDR2 are LGHDT and YNNKEL (reference sequence). This CDR3 is built from 14 residues.

The rearrangement joins TRBV24-1 to TRBJ2-3; no definite D call. The V gene's germline CDR1 is KGHDR and CDR2 SFDVKD. This CDR3 comprises 14 residues. Between the trimmed V and J ends, which lost 6 bases and 3 bases, there was a span of 12 bases. CDR3 sequence: CATSSEGRTDTQYF. The CDR3 region has the DNA TGTGCCACCAGTAGCGAAGGTAGGACAGATACGCAGTATTTT.